A selection of T cell receptor beta chains follows, all from one sample in a study of a mutant IDH1 vaccine in newly diagnosed glioma. No antigens are known for them. Sequenced by immunoSEQ multiplex PCR; TCRdb stores in-frame clones only, minus some. The sample records fewer than 35,000 clones, about four fifths being singletons. The specimen was PBMCs, collected from a glioma patient whose treatment included an IDH1 peptide vaccine. The receptors here all came from a man aged 25 to 40 with glioma. CDR3s include the opening cysteine and the closing phenylalanine or tryptophan. Fields, in order: V gene, clone size, J gene, D gene, CDR3 protein, CDR3 DNA. The D gene is left open where the match is weak. For some rows the clone size is stated as once, few or many, or as a class when expanded; others skip it.

>TRBV5-6|-|TRBJ2-5|TRBD1
CASSWGTAEETQYF
TGTGCCAGCAGCTGGGGGACAGCAGAAGAGACCCAGTACTTC
>TRBV30|-|TRBJ2-2|-
CAWSVRGGIRTGELFF
TGTGCCTGGAGTGTACGAGGCGGGATTCGTACCGGGGAGCTGTTTTTT
>TRBV7-8|few|TRBJ1-2|TRBD1
CASSPETGANGYTF
TGTGCCAGCAGCCCCGAGACAGGGGCTAATGGCTACACCTTC
>TRBV6-6|-|TRBJ2-1|-
CASSPLRGMQFF
TGTGCCAGCAGTCCCCTGAGGGGTATGCAGTTCTTC
>TRBV7-8|-|TRBJ2-1|TRBD2
CASRSRGGGLWEQFF
TGTGCCAGCAGGTCGCGGGGGGGCGGGCTCTGGGAGCAGTTCTTC
>TRBV6-1|-|TRBJ1-2|-
CASSQQGYGYTF
TGTGCCAGCAGTCAGCAGGGCTATGGCTACACCTTC
>TRBV19|-|TRBJ2-2|-
CASKQVPGELFF
TGTGCCAGTAAACAAGTACCCGGGGAGCTGTTTTTT
>TRBV2|-|TRBJ1-6|-
CASRDLFGSLSNSPLHF
TGTGCCAGCAGGGACCTTTTTGGGTCCCTGAGCAATTCACCCCTCCACTTT
>TRBV19|-|TRBJ2-2|-
CATWGPNTGELFF
TGTGCCACGTGGGGGCCGAACACCGGGGAGCTGTTTTTT
>TRBV6-6|-|TRBJ2-1|-
CASSSPRGPEQFF
TGTGCCAGCAGTTCTCCGCGAGGGCCTGAGCAGTTCTTC
>TRBV18|once|TRBJ1-1|TRBD1
CASSPREGGGPEAFF
TGTGCCAGCTCACCACGCGAAGGGGGCGGGCCTGAAGCTTTCTTT
>TRBV18|-|TRBJ2-2|TRBD2
CASSPVGLAGANTGELFF
TGTGCCAGCTCACCAGTTGGACTAGCGGGAGCGAACACCGGGGAGCTGTTTTTT
>TRBV6-5|-|TRBJ1-1|-
CASSYSGGVAFF
TGTGCCAGCAGTTACTCGGGGGGAGTAGCTTTCTTT
>TRBV30|-|TRBJ2-2|-
CAWSGLGNTGELFF
TGTGCCTGGAGTGGCTTGGGAAACACCGGGGAGCTGTTTTTT
>TRBV27|few|TRBJ2-2|-
CASSPRRTGELFF
TGTGCCAGCAGTCCCAGAAGAACCGGGGAGCTGTTTTTT
>TRBV28|-|TRBJ2-7|TRBD1
CASSLRSGGAEQYF
TGTGCCAGCAGTTTAAGGTCAGGGGGCGCCGAGCAGTACTTC
>TRBV27|-|TRBJ1-1|-
CASSLDSGNTEAFF
TGTGCCAGCAGTTTGGACAGCGGGAACACTGAAGCTTTCTTT